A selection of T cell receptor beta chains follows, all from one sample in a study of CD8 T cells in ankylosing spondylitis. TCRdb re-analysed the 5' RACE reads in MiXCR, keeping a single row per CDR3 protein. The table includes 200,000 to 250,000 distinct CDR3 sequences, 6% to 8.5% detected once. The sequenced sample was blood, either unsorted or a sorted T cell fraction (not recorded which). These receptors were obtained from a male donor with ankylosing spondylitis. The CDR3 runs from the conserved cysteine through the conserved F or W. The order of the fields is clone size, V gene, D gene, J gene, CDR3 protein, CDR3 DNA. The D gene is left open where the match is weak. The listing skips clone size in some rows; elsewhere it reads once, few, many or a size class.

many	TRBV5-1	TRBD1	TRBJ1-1	CASSLDTSLTGKNTEAFF	TGCGCCAGCAGCTTGGATACATCCTTGACAGGGAAGAACACTGAAGCTTTCTTT
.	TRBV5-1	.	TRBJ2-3	CASSPAGGTDTQYF	TGCGCCAGCAGCCCCGCAGGGGGGACAGATACGCAGTATTTT
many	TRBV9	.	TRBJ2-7	CASSPTERPSYEQYF	TGTGCCAGCAGCCCTACGGAGCGGCCCTCCTACGAGCAGTACTTC
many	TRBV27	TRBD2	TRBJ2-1	CASSSWREGNEQFF	TGTGCCAGCAGTTCTTGGCGGGAGGGCAATGAGCAGTTCTTC
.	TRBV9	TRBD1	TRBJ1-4	CASRPSDRGNEKLFF	TGTGCCAGCAGGCCTTCGGACAGGGGAAATGAAAAACTGTTTTTT
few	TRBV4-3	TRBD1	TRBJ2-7	CASSQVTGDEQYF	TGCGCCAGCAGCCAAGTGACAGGGGACGAGCAGTACTTC
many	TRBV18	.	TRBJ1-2	CASSPVGTHGYTF	TGTGCCAGCTCACCAGTAGGCACCCATGGCTACACCTTC
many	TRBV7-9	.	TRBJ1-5	CASSLDWSNQPQHF	TGTGCCAGCAGCTTAGACTGGAGCAATCAGCCCCAGCATTTT
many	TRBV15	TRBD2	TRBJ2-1	CATSRDLGRGAYNEQFF	TGTGCCACCAGCAGAGATCTGGGGCGGGGGGCCTACAATGAGCAGTTCTTC
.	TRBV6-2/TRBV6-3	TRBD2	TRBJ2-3	CASRHPGLAVTDTQYF	TGTGCCAGCAGGCATCCGGGACTAGCGGTCACAGATACGCAGTATTTT
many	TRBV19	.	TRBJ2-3	CASSELALTDTQYF	TGTGCCAGTAGTGAACTAGCCCTCACAGATACGCAGTATTTT
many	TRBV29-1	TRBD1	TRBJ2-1	CSAPVQGASSEQFF	TGCAGCGCCCCGGTACAGGGGGCATCGAGTGAGCAGTTCTTC
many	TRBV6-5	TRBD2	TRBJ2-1	CASSYHGRATYNEQFF	TGTGCCAGCAGTTACCATGGGAGGGCAACGTACAATGAGCAGTTCTTC
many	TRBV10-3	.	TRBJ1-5	CAISEGGGQPQHF	TGTGCCATCAGTGAGGGGGGCGGACAGCCCCAGCATTTT
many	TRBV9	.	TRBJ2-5	CASSVGPPETQYF	TGTGCCAGCAGCGTAGGTCCCCCCGAGACCCAGTACTTC
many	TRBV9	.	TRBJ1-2	CASSASLRDYGYTF	TGTGCCAGCAGCGCTAGCCTCAGGGACTATGGCTACACCTTC
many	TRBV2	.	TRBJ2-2	CASTPLGGSVANTGELFF	TGTGCCAGCACTCCGCTAGGAGGTAGCGTCGCGAACACCGGGGAGCTGTTTTTT
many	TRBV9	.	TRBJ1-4	CASSVGGKSEKLFF	TGTGCCAGCAGCGTAGGAGGGAAGAGTGAAAAACTGTTTTTT
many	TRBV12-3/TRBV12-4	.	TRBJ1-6	CASTPDPGVNSPLHF	TGTGCCAGCACCCCGGACCCTGGGGTCAATTCACCCCTCCACTTT
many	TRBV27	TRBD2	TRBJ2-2	CASSHGGAHTGELFF	TGTGCCAGCAGTCACGGGGGGGCTCACACCGGGGAGCTGTTTTTT
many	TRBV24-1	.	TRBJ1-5	CATSERHSNQPQHF	TGTGCCACCAGTGAGAGGCACAGCAATCAGCCCCAGCATTTT
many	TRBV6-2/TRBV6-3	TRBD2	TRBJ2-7	CASRNLAGGPGEQYF	TGTGCCAGCAGAAACCTAGCGGGAGGGCCTGGGGAGCAGTACTTC
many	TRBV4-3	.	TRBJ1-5	CASSRVLVGNQPQHF	TGCGCCAGCAGTCGGGTCCTTGTTGGCAATCAGCCCCAGCATTTT
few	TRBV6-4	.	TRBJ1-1	CASSDGQTLAFF	TGTGCCAGCAGTGACGGGCAAACCTTGGCTTTCTTT
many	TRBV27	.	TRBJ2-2	CASSFGIKAAGELFF	TGTGCCAGCAGTTTCGGGATTAAAGCTGCCGGGGAGCTGTTTTTT
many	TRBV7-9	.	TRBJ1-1	CASSLAYEAFF	TGTGCCAGCAGCTTAGCCTATGAAGCTTTCTTT
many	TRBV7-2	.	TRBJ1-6	CASSSLRYNSPLHF	TGTGCCAGCAGCTCTCTGCGGTACAATTCACCCCTCCACTTT
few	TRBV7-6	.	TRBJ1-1	CASSLAGRGGAEAFF	TGTGCCAGCAGCTTAGCGGGCAGGGGAGGCGCGGAAGCTTTCTTT
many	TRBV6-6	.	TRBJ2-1	CASRQGGNEQFF	TGTGCCAGCAGACAGGGTGGCAATGAGCAGTTCTTC
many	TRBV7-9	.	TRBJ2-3	CASSGVGTPLADTQYF	TGTGCCAGCAGCGGAGTGGGGACCCCTCTAGCAGATACGCAGTATTTT
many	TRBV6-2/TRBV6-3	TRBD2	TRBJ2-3	CASTEREDTDTQYF	TGTGCCAGCACGGAGCGGGAGGACACAGATACGCAGTATTTT
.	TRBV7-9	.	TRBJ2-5	CASSLVGQGEETQYF	TGTGCCAGCAGCTTAGTGGGTCAAGGGGAGGAGACCCAGTACTTC
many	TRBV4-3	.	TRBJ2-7	CASSQGSGNSYEQYF	TGCGCCAGCAGCCAAGGCAGTGGAAATTCCTACGAGCAGTACTTC
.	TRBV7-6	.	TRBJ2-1	CASSPQGEEQFF	TGTGCCAGCAGCCCCCAGGGAGAGGAGCAGTTCTTC
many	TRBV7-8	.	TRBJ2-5	CASSLVLLEETQYF	TGTGCCAGCAGCTTAGTACTGTTGGAAGAGACCCAGTACTTC
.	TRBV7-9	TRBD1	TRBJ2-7	CASSLRGQGTSYEQYF	TGTGCCAGCAGCTTGAGGGGACAGGGGACTTCCTACGAGCAGTACTTC
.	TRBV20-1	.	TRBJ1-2	CSARETEFYGYTF	TGCAGTGCTAGAGAGACAGAATTCTATGGCTACACCTTC
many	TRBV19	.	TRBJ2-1	CASRLGYNEQFF	TGTGCCAGTAGACTGGGATACAATGAGCAGTTCTTC
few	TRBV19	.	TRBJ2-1	CASSQGFWNEQFF	TGTGCCAGTAGTCAGGGGTTTTGGAATGAGCAGTTCTTC
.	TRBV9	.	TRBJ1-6	CASSVGGGPNSPLHF	TGTGCCAGCAGCGTAGGGGGTGGGCCTAATTCACCCCTCCACTTT
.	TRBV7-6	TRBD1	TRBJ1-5	CASSLGQGTNQPQHF	TGTGCCAGCAGCCTGGGACAGGGAACTAATCAGCCCCAGCATTTT
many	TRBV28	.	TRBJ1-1	CASSFHLTGMNTEAFF	TGTGCCAGCAGTTTTCACCTGACAGGCATGAACACTGAAGCTTTCTTT
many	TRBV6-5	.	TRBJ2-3	CASSYSTSTDTQYF	TGTGCCAGCAGTTACTCGACTTCAACGGATACGCAGTATTTT
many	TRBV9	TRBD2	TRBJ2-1	CASSSRLAGVSDEQFF	TGTGCCAGCAGCTCACGACTAGCGGGAGTGTCTGATGAGCAGTTCTTC
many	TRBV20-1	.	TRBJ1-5	CSASADYSNQPQHF	TGCAGTGCTAGTGCAGACTATAGCAATCAGCCCCAGCATTTT
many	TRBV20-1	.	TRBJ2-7	CSAKISPGDSYEQYF	TGCAGTGCTAAGATCAGCCCGGGGGACTCCTACGAGCAGTACTTC
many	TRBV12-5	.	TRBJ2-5	CASGFTTGLTFRGETQYF	TGTGCTAGTGGTTTCACAACGGGACTCACGTTTCGGGGAGAGACCCAGTACTTC
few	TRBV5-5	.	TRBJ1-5	CASSLEESLLGSNQPQHF	TGTGCCAGCAGCTTGGAGGAGTCCTTATTGGGGAGCAATCAGCCCCAGCATTTT
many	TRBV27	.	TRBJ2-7	CASSLLGRDEQYF	TGTGCCAGCAGTTTACTGGGCCGAGACGAGCAGTACTTC
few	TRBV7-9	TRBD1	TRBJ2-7	CASSTGTGLEQYF	TGTGCCAGCAGCACAGGGACAGGGTTGGAGCAGTACTTC
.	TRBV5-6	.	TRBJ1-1	CASSSDGPTEAFF	TGTGCCAGCAGCTCAGATGGGCCCACTGAAGCTTTCTTT
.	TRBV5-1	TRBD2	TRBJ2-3	CASSSAGPLFTDTQYF	TGCGCCAGCAGCTCAGCGGGACCCCTCTTCACAGATACGCAGTATTTT
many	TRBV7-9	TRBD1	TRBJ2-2	CASSFGQGDTGELFF	TGTGCCAGCAGCTTCGGACAGGGCGACACCGGGGAGCTGTTTTTT